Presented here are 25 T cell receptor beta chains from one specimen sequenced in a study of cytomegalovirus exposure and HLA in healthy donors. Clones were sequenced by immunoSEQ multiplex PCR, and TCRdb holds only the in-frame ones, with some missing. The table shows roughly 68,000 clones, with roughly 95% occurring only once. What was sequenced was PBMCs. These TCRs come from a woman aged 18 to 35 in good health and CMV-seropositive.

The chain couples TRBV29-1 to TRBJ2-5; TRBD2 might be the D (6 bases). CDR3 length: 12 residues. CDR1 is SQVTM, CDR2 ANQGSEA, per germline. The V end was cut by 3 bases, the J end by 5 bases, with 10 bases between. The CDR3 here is CSVDPGRETQYF. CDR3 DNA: TGCAGCGTTGATCCAGGGAGGGAGACCCAGTACTTC.

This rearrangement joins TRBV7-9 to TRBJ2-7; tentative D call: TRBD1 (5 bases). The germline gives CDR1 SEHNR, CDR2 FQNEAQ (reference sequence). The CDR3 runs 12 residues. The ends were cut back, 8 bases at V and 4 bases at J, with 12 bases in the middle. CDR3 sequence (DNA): TGTGCCAGCGTGGGGCTGGAGTACGAGCAGTACTTC. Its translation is CASVGLEYEQYF.

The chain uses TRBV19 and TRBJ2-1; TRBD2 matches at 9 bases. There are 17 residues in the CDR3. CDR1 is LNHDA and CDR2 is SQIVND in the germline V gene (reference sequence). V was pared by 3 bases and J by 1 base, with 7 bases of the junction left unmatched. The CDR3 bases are TGTGCCAGTAGTATCGCGGCGGGAGGGCGTTCCTACAATGAGCAGTTCTTC. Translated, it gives CASSIAAGGRSYNEQFF.

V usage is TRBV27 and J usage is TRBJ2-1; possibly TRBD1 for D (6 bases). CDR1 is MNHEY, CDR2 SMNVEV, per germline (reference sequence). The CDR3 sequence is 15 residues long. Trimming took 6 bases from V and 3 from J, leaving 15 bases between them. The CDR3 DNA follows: TGTGCCAGCAGCTCTTACTCAGGGGTCTACAATGAGCAGTTCTTC. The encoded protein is CASSSYSGVYNEQFF.

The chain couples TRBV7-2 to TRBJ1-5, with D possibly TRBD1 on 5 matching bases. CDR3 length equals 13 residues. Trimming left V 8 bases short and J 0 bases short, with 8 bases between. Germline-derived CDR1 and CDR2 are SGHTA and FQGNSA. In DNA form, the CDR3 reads TGTGCCAGCGGGGGGGATAGCAATCAGCCCCAGCATTTT. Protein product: CASGGDSNQPQHF.

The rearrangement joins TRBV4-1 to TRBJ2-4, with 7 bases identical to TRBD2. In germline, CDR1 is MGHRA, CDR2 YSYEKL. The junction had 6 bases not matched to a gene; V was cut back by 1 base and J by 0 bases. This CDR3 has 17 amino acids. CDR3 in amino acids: CASSQVTAGLAKNIQYF. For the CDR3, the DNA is TGCGCCAGCAGCCAAGTAACAGCGGGACTAGCCAAAAACATTCAGTACTTC.

DNA for the CDR3: TGTGCCAGCAGCTTAGGACAATGGGTGGGAGAGACCCAGTACTTC. Translating it yields CASSLGQWVGETQYF. This chain uses TRBV7-9 with TRBJ2-5; D is unresolved. Per the germline V gene, CDR1 is SEHNR and CDR2 is FQNEAQ (reference sequence). V lost 1 base and J 4 bases, leaving 13 bases between the germline ends. The CDR3 consists of 15 residues.

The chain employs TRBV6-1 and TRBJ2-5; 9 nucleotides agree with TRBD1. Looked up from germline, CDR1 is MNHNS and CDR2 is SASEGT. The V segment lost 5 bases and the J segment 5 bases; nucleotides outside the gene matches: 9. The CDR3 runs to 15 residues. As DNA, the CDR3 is TGTGCCAGCAGTATTACAGGGGGCTTCTTGGAGACCCAGTACTTC. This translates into CASSITGGFLETQYF.

The CDR3 DNA is TGTGCCAGCAGTTTAGGGCTGACAAACACAGATACGCAGTATTTT. It translates to CASSLGLTNTDTQYF. The rearrangement joins TRBV28 to TRBJ2-3; D is uncertain. The CDR3 length is 15 residues. V was shortened by 2 bases and J by 2 bases, with 11 bases between the two germline ends. CDR1 MDHEN and CDR2 SYDVKM come from the germline V gene.

The DNA for the CDR3 is TGTGCCAGCAGCAACAGGGGGCTCCGGGAGCTGTTTTTT. Translation: CASSNRGLRELFF. The chain links TRBV6-1 to TRBJ2-2; 9 bases fit TRBD1. Per the germline V gene, CDR1 is MNHNS and CDR2 is SASEGT. V trimming: 6 bases; J trimming: 9 bases; junction bases outside the gene matches: 5. The CDR3 runs 13 residues.

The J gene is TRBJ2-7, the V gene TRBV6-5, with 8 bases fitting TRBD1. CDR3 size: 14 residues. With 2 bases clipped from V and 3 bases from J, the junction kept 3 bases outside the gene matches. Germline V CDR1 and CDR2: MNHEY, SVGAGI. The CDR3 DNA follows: TGTGCCAGCAGTTACCTTGGACAGGGCTACGAGCAGTACTTC. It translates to CASSYLGQGYEQYF.

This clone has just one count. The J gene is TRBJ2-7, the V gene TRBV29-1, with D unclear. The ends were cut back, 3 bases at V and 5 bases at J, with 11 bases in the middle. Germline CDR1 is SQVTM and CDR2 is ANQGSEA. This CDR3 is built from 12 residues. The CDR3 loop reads CSVEVGFHEQYF. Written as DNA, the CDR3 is TGCAGCGTTGAGGTGGGCTTCCACGAGCAGTACTTC.

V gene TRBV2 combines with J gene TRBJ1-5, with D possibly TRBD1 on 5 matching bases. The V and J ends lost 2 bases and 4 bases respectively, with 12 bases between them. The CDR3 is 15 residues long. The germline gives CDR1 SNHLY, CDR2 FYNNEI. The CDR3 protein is CASSELVAGNQPQHF. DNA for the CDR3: TGTGCCAGCAGTGAACTCGTCGCAGGGAATCAGCCCCAGCATTTT.

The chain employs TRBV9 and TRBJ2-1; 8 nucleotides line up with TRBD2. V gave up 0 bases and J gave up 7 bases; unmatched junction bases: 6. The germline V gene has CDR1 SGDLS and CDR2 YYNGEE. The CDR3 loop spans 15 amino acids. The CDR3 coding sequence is TGTGCCAGCAGCGTAGCGGGAGGGCCGGGGAATGAGCAGTTCTTC. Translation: CASSVAGGPGNEQFF.

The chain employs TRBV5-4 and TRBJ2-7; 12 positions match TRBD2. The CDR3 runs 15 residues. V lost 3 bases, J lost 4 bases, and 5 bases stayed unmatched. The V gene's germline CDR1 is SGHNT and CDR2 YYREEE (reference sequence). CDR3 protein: CASSSRTSGTYEQYF. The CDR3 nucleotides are TGTGCCAGCAGCTCTCGGACTAGCGGGACGTACGAGCAGTACTTC.

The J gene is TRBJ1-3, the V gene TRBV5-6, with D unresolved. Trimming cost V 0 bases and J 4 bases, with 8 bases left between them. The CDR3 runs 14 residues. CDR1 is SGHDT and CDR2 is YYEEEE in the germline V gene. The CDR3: CASSLANGGNTIYF. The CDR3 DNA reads TGTGCCAGCAGCTTGGCCAACGGGGGAAACACCATATATTTT. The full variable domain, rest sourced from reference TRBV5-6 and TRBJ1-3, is DAGVTQSPTHLIKTRGQQVTLRCSPKSGHDTVSWYQQALGQGPQFIFQYYEEEERQRGNFPDRFSGHQFPNYSSELNVNALLLGDSALYLCASSLANGGNTIYFGEGSWLTVV.

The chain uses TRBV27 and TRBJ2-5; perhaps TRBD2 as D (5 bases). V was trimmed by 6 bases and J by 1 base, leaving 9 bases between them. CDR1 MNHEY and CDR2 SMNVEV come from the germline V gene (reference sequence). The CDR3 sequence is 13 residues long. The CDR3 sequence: CASSDYLQETQYF. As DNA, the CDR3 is TGTGCCAGCAGCGACTATCTCCAAGAGACCCAGTACTTC.

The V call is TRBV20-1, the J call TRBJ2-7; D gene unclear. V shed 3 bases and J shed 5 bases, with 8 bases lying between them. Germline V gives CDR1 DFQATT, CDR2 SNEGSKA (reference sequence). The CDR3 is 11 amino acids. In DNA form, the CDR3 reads TGCAGTGCTAGGTTTGAGGACGAGCAGTACTTC. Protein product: CSARFEDEQYF.

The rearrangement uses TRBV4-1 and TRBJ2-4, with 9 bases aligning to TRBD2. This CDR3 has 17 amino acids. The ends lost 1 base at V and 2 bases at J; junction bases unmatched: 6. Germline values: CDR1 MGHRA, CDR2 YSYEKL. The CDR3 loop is CASSQGRAGGPKNIQYF. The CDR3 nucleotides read TGCGCCAGCAGCCAAGGTCGGGCGGGAGGGCCCAAAAACATTCAGTACTTC.

The DNA for the CDR3 is TGTGCCAGCAGCTTCTCCAAGGAGTTCCGCACTGAAGCTTTCTTT. This encodes CASSFSKEFRTEAFF. The V and J genes are TRBV5-6 and TRBJ1-1; D is unclear. V lost 2 bases, J lost 4 bases, and 15 bases lay in between. The germline CDR1 and CDR2 sequences are SGHDT and YYEEEE. This CDR3 region has 15 residues.

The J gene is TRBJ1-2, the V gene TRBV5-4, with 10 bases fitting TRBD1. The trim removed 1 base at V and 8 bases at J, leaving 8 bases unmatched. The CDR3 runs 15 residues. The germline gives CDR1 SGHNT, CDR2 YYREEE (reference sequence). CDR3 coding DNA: TGTGCCAGCAGCTTGACAAGCGGACAGGGGGGGGGCTACACCTTC. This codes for CASSLTSGQGGGYTF.

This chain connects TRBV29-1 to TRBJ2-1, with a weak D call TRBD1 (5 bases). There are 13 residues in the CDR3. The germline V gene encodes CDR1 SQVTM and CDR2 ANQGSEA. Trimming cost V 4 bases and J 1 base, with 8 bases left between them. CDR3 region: CSVGAGSYNEQFF. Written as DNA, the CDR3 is TGCAGCGTTGGGGCAGGGTCCTACAATGAGCAGTTCTTC.

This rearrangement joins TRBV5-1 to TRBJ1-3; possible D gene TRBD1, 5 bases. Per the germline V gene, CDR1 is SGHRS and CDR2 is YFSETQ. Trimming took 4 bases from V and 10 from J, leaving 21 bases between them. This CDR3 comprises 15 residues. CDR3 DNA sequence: TGCGCCAGCAGCATCGGGACGGGCGTGCGGGGAACCATATATTTT. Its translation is CASSIGTGVRGTIYF.

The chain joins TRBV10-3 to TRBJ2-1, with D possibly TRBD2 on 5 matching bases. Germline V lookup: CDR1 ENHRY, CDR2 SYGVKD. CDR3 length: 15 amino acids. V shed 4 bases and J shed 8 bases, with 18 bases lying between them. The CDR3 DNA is TGTGCCATCAGTGGCGGGTGGAGTAGCGCAGATGAGCAGTTCTTC. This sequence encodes CAISGGWSSADEQFF.

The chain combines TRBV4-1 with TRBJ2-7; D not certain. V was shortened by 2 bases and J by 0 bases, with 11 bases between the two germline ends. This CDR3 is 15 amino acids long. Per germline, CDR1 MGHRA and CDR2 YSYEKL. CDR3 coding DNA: TGCGCCAGCAGCCAAACCGCTACCGCCTCCTACGAGCAGTACTTC. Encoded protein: CASSQTATASYEQYF.